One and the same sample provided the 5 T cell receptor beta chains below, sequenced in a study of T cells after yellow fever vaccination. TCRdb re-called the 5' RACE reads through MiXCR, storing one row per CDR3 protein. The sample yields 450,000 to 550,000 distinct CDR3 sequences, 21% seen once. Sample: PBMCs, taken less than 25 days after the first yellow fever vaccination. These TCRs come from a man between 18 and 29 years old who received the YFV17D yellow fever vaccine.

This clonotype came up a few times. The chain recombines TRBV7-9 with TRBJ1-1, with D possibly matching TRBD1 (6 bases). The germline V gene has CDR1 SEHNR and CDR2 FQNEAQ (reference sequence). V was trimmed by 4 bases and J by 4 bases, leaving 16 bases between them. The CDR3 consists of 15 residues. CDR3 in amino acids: CASSSRGSLVTEAFF. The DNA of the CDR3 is TGTGCCAGCAGCTCTAGGGGGTCCCTAGTCACTGAAGCTTTCTTT.

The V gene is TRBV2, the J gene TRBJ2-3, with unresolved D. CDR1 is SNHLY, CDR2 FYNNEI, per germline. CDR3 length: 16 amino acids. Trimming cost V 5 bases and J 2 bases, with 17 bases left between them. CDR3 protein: CASSPRTSYFTDTQYF. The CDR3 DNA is TGTGCCAGCAGTCCTAGAACTTCTTACTTCACAGATACGCAGTATTTT. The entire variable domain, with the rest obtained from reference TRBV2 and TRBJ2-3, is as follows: EPEVTQTPSHQVTQMGQEVILRCVPISNHLYFYWYRQILGQKVEFLVSFYNNEISEKSEIFDDQFSVERPDGSNFTLKIRSTKLEDSAMYFCASSPRTSYFTDTQYFGPGTRLTVL.

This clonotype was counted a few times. The CDR3 coding sequence is TGTGCCAGCAGTCGACAGGGGAGTAATGAAAAACTGTTTTTT. The encoded protein is CASSRQGSNEKLFF. The chain has TRBV12-3 or TRBV12-4 and TRBJ1-4; TRBD1 aligns across 8 bases. The CDR3 length is 14 residues. Unmatched junction bases numbered 3, after V lost 5 bases and J lost 4 bases.

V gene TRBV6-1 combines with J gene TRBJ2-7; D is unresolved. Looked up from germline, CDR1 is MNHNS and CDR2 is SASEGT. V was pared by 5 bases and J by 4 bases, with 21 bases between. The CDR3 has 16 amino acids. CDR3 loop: CASSTRTAMLHYEQYF. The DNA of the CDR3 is TGTGCCAGCAGTACCCGGACGGCTATGCTCCATTACGAGCAGTACTTC.

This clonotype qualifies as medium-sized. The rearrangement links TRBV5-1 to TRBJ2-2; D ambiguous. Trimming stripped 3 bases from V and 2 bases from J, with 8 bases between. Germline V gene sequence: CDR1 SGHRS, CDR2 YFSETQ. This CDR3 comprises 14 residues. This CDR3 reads CASSSPTNTGELFF. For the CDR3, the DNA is TGCGCCAGCAGCTCCCCCACAAACACCGGGGAGCTGTTTTTT.